This entry lists 5 T cell receptor beta chains sequenced from one sample in a study of T cells in Graves' hyperthyroidism and ophthalmopathy (dated by TCRdb to the late 2010s). Preparation of the library involved multiplex PCR. Reads for this sample came from an Illumina HiSeq 2000. The TCR beta CDR3 regions were amplified from RNA transcripts. For the first round of RT-PCR on the TCR CDR3, the HTBI primer set was used together with the Qiagen OneStep RT-PCR kit. TCRdb passed the public sequencing reads through fastp at Q25 and MiXCR, retaining productive beta sequences. CDR3 protein sequences are deduplicated, and each keeps its most common genes and DNA. For this sample the table gives about 600,000 distinct CDR3 sequences, of which roughly 16% were detected only once. Around 3.5% of the sample lies in the top ten. The specimen sequenced was blood. The receptors originated from a woman between 35 and 50 years old with Graves' ophthalmopathy.

This clonotype was picked up a small number of times. The V and J genes are TRBV19 and TRBJ2-3; the D gene is possibly TRBD1 (6 bases). Trimming shortened V by 3 bases and J by 0 bases, and 13 bases separated the two germline ends. The germline V gene has CDR1 LNHDA and CDR2 SQIVND (reference sequence). The CDR3 is made up of 16 amino acids. The CDR3 sequence is CASSIWGPPSTDTQYF. CDR3 nucleotide sequence: TGTGCCAGTAGTATCTGGGGGCCGCCTAGCACAGATACGCAGTATTTT.

In regard to this clonotype: This sequence may be a read error, since a much larger clone differs from it by one base. No conserved phenylalanine or tryptophan ends this CDR3, so it is likely a read error. The rearrangement links TRBV11-2 to TRBJ2-7; 8 nucleotides match TRBD1. The CDR3 runs to 14 residues. Germline V gene data show CDR1 as SGHAT and CDR2 as FQNNGV. V lost 7 bases to trimming and J lost 2 bases; unmatched junction nucleotides: 7. The CDR3 protein is CASNMGQVTYEQYL. DNA for the CDR3: TGTGCCAGCAACATGGGACAGGTCACCTACGAGCAGTACCTC.

This clonotype was counted ten times or more. The J gene is TRBJ2-1, the V gene TRBV2, with 7 bases matching TRBD1. There are 15 residues in the CDR3. In germline, CDR1 is SNHLY, CDR2 FYNNEI. Trimming at V came to 6 bases and at J to 7 bases, leaving 12 bases not matched to a gene. The CDR3 DNA follows: TGTGCCAGCAGCGTAGGGGGCCCTTATGGGAATGAGCAGTTCTTC. Protein: CASSVGGPYGNEQFF.

The J gene is TRBJ2-2, the V gene TRBV7-3; no clear D. CDR3 size: 12 residues. Trimming took 5 bases from V and 2 from J, leaving 3 bases between them. Germline-derived CDR1 and CDR2 are SGHTA and FQGTGA. The CDR3 DNA reads as TGTGCCAGCAGCGCCAACACCGGGGAGCTGTTTTTT. It translates to CASSANTGELFF.

The chain recombines TRBV6-2 or TRBV6-3 with TRBJ2-7; D may correspond to TRBD1 or TRBD2 (5 bases each). V was cut by 11 bases and J by 1 base, with 18 bases left in between. The CDR3 runs 14 residues. Germline values: CDR1 MNHEY, CDR2 SVGEGT. CDR3 sequence: CASRAGHVSYEQYF. The CDR3 coding sequence is TGTGCCTCGCGGGCAGGGCACGTTTCCTACGAGCAGTACTTC.